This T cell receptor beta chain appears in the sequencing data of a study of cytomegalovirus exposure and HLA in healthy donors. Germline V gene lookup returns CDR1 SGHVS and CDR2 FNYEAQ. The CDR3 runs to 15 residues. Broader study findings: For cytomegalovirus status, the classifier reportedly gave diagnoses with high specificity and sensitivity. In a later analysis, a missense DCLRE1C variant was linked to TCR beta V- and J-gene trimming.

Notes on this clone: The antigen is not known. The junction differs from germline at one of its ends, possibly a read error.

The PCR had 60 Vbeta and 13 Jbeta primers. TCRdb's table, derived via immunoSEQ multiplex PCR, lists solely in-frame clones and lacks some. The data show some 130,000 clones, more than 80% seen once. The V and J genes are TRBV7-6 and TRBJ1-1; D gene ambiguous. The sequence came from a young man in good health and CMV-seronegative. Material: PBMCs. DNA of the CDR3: TGTGCCAGCAGCGCGATAAACTTTGTGAACCCTGAAGCTTTCTTT. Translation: CASSAINFVNPEAFF.